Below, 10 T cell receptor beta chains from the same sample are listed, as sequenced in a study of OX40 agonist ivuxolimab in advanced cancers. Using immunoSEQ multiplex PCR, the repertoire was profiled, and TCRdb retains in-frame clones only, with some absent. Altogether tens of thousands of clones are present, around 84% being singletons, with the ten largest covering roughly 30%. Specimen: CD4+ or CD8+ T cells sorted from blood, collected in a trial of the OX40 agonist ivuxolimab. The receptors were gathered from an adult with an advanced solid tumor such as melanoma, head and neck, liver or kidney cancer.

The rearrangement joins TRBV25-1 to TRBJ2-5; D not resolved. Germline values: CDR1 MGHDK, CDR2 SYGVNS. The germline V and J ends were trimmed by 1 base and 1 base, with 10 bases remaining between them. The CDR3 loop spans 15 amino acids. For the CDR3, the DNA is TGTGCCAGCAGTGAATGGACGGACCGCCAAGAGACCCAGTACTTC. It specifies CASSEWTDRQETQYF. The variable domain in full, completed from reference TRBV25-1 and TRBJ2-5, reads EADIYQTPRYLVIGTGKKITLECSQTMGHDKMYWYQQDPGMELHLIHYSYGVNSTEKGDLSSESTVSRIRTEHFPLTLESARPSHTSQYLCASSEWTDRQETQYFGPGTRLLVL.

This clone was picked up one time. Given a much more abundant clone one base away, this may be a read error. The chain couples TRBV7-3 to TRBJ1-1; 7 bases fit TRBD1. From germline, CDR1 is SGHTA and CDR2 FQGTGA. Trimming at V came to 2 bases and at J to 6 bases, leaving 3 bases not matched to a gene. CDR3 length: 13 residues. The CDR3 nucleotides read TGTGCCAGCAGCTTAGTGACAGGGTCTGAAGCTTTCTTT. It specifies CASSLVTGSEAFF.

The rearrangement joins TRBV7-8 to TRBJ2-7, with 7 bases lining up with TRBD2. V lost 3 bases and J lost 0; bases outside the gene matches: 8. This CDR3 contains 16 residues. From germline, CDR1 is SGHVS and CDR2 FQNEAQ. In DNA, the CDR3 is TGTGCCAGCAGCTTCCGGGGGGTGGGGATCTCCTACGAGCAGTACTTC. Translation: CASSFRGVGISYEQYF. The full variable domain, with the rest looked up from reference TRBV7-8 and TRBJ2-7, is GAGVSQSPRYKVAKRGQDVALRCDPISGHVSLFWYQQALGQGPEFLTYFQNEAQLDKSGLPSDRFFAERPEGSVSTLKIQRTQQEDSAVYLCASSFRGVGISYEQYFGPGTRLTVT.

The CDR3 DNA is TGCGCCAGCAGCCAAGTAGCGGGAGATACCAATGAGCAGTTCTTC. Residues: CASSQVAGDTNEQFF. The genes are TRBV4-3 and TRBJ2-1; 9 bases match TRBD2. The length of the CDR3 is 15 residues. Germline V gene data show CDR1 as LGHNA and CDR2 as YSLEER. With V trimmed by 1 base and J by 6 bases, 4 bases remained unmatched.

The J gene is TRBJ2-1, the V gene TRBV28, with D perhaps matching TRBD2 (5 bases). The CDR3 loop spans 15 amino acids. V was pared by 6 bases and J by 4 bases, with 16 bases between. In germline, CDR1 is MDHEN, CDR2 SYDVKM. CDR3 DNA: TGTGCCAGCAGGGATAGCGCGGAAGAATACAATGAGCAGTTCTTC. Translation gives CASRDSAEEYNEQFF.

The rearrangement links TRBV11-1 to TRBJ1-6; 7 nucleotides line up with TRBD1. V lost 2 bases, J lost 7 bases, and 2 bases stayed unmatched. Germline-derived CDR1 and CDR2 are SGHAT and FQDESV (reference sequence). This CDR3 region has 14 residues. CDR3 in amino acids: CASSLTGANSPLHF. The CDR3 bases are TGTGCCAGCAGCTTAACAGGGGCGAATTCACCCCTCCACTTT.

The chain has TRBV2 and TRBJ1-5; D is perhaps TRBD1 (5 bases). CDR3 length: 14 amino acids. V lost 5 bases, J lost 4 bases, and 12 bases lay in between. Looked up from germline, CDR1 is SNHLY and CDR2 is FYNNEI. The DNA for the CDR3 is TGTGCCAGCAGTTCCGGGACGGGAAATCAGCCCCAGCATTTT. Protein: CASSSGTGNQPQHF.

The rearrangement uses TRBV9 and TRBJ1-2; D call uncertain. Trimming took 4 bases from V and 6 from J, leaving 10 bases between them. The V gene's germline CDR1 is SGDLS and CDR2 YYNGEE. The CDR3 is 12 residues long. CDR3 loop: CASSSREDGYTF. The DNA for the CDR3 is TGTGCCAGCAGCAGTAGAGAGGATGGCTACACCTTC. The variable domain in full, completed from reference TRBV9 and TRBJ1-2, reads DSGVTQTPKHLITATGQRVTLRCSPRSGDLSVYWYQQSLDQGLQFLIQYYNGEERAKGNILERFSAQQFPDLHSELNLSSLELGDSALYFCASSSREDGYTFGSGTRLTVV.

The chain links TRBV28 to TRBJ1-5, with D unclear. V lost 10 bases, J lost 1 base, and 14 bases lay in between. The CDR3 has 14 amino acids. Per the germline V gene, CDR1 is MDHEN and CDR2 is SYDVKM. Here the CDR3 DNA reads TGTGCCACGGCTCCATTGGACAGCAATCAGCCCCAGCATTTT. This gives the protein CATAPLDSNQPQHF.

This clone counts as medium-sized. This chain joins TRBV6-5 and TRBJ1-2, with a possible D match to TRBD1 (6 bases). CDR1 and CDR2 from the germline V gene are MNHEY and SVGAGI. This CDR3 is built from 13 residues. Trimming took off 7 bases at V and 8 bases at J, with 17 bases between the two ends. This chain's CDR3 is CASTGITGLGYTF. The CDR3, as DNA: TGTGCCAGCACGGGCATAACAGGGTTGGGCTACACCTTC.